The following is a T cell receptor beta chain sequence with its context. This sample was taken from a study of blood T cell repertoires in COVID-19. Overall study: Italy, Spain and the United States were the sources of the convalescent and acute COVID-19 samples. PBMCs, B-cell-depleted T cells, or T cells provided the cDNA or gDNA that made up the material.

V lost 2 bases and J lost 1; bases outside the gene matches: 3. Germline V CDR1 and CDR2: MNHEY, SVGAGI. The CDR3 spans 15 residues. Authors' data handling: Nucleated cell counts were estimated from reference gene primer amplification. The method was immunoSEQ multiplex PCR; TCRdb's version includes in-frame clones alone and lacks a portion of them. That table is the source of V, J and clone size, and D and trimming were worked out from the DNA. The sample gives about 240,000 clones, around four fifths of which show up once; under 15% is in the top ten. Sequenced material: peripheral blood. This receptor was identified in a woman aged 60-75 years with active or convalescent COVID-19. The V call is TRBV6-5, the J call TRBJ2-7, with 9 bases lining up with TRBD2. CDR3 in DNA: TGTGCCAGCAGTTACCCGACTAGCGGTTCCTACGAGCAGTACTTC. As protein: CASSYPTSGSYEQYF.